The 13 T cell receptor beta chains below all came from one sample that was sequenced in a study of regulatory T cells in long-lasting Graves disease. Described time point: persistent/refractory GD, antithyroid drugs over 5 years with positive TRAb. Isolated PBMC RNA provided the starting material for the TCR library. Building the TCR beta libraries relied on iRepertoire HTBI primers, and CDR3 regions underwent Arm-PCR. TCRdb re-called the multiplex PCR reads with MiXCR, one entry per CDR3 protein. This sample has about 460,000 distinct CDR3 sequences; around a fifth occur once, and the top ten carry over 10%. This specimen was peripheral blood mononuclear cells (PBMCs), taken when the disease was refractory, from a patient treated with antithyroid drugs. These receptors originate from a female donor with Graves disease.

The chain is built from TRBV5-6 and TRBJ1-2; a possible D gene is TRBD1 (5 bases). The CDR3 is made up of 14 amino acids. CDR1 is SGHDT, CDR2 YYEEEE, per germline. V was cut by 2 bases and J by 3 bases, with 11 bases left in between. The CDR3 loop is CASSFSGTDYGYTF. DNA of the CDR3: TGTGCCAGCAGCTTTTCGGGGACCGACTATGGCTACACCTTC.

The chain carries TRBV5-4 and TRBJ2-5; possibly TRBD1 for D (6 bases). The CDR3 sequence is 14 residues long. V lost 4 bases, J lost 6 bases, and 16 bases lay in between. CDR1 SGHNT and CDR2 YYREEE come from the germline V gene (reference sequence). The CDR3 sequence is CASSTPQGRKTQYF. In DNA form, the CDR3 reads TGTGCCAGCAGCACACCACAGGGTCGGAAGACCCAGTACTTC.

There are many counts of this clonotype. The gene calls are TRBV7-2 and TRBJ1-2; perhaps TRBD1 as D (5 bases). The ends were cut back, 3 bases at V and 6 bases at J, with 17 bases in the middle. The CDR3 contains 15 residues. Germline-derived CDR1 and CDR2 are SGHTA and FQGNSA. The CDR3 loop reads CASSLIVWGGDGYTF. CDR3 in DNA: TGTGCCAGCAGCTTGATAGTGTGGGGCGGGGATGGCTACACCTTC. Full variable domain (rest looked up from reference TRBV7-2 and TRBJ1-2): GAGVSQSPSNKVTEKGKDVELRCDPISGHTALYWYRQSLGQGLEFLIYFQGNSAPDKSGLPSDRFSAERTGGSVSTLTIQRTQQEDSAVYLCASSLIVWGGDGYTFGSGTRLTVV.

Worth noting for this clonotype: Germline is not matched at one junction end, which may reflect a read error. The chain uses TRBV6-4 and TRBJ1-2; the D is unclear. Germline CDR1 MRHNA, CDR2 SNTAGT. CDR3 length equals 12 residues. The CDR3 here is CASMGEGYSYTF. CDR3 nucleotides: TGTGCCAGCATGGGAGAAGGCTATAGCTACACCTTC.

This clonotype was recorded at least ten times. This sequence joins TRBV20-1 and TRBJ1-5, with unresolved D. CDR1 is DFQATT, CDR2 SNEGSKA, per germline (reference sequence). The V end was cut by 3 bases, the J end by 8 bases, with 11 bases between. The CDR3 is 12 residues long. The CDR3 sequence: CSASDDMEPQHF. The CDR3 coding sequence is TGCAGTGCTAGCGACGACATGGAGCCCCAGCATTTT.

This clonotype was detected ten times or more. The rearrangement links TRBV7-9 to TRBJ2-1; D gene ambiguous. The ends were cut back, 5 bases at V and 6 bases at J, with 8 bases in the middle. The CDR3 contains 12 residues. Germline V gene lookup returns CDR1 SEHNR and CDR2 FQNEAQ (reference sequence). DNA of the CDR3: TGTGCCAGCAGCATAACGTCCAATGAGCAGTTCTTC. Translation: CASSITSNEQFF.

This clonotype was seen more than once but under ten times. The chain carries TRBV29-1 and TRBJ1-4; maybe TRBD1 (5 bases). CDR3 length: 13 residues. Germline CDR1 is SQVTM and CDR2 is ANQGSEA. Trimming removed 8 bases at V and 5 bases at J, with 15 bases between. CDR3 bases: TGCAGCATAGTGACAGCCAACAATGAAAAACTGTTTTTT. It specifies CSIVTANNEKLFF.

With respect to this clonotype: It may be a read error: a sequence one base away is much more abundant. V usage is TRBV28 and J usage is TRBJ2-7; 7 bases are a match to TRBD1. The length of the CDR3 is 14 residues. CDR1 MDHEN and CDR2 SYDVKM come from the germline V gene. V shed 5 bases, J shed 2 bases, and the junction held 6 bases outside the gene matches. In nucleotides, the CDR3 is TGTGCCAGCAGTGCAGGGACAGCAGCCTACGAGCAGTACTTC. Its protein product is CASSAGTAAYEQYF.

The chain links TRBV2 to TRBJ2-3, with 7 bases matching TRBD1. With 7 bases clipped from V and 2 bases from J, the junction kept 12 bases outside the gene matches. CDR1 is SNHLY and CDR2 is FYNNEI in the germline V gene. The CDR3 consists of 16 residues. CDR3 sequence: CASIQRPGQNTDTQYF. As DNA, the CDR3 is TGTGCCAGCATTCAACGTCCGGGACAGAACACAGATACGCAGTATTTT.

This clonotype was observed at least ten times. This sequence joins TRBV2 and TRBJ2-4, with 8 bases identical to TRBD2. The J segment lost 0 bases and the V segment lost 5 bases, leaving 6 bases of the junction unmatched. CDR1 SNHLY and CDR2 FYNNEI come from the germline V gene. The CDR3 consists of 16 residues. This chain's CDR3 is CASSSTSGLAKNIQYF. DNA for the CDR3: TGTGCCAGCAGTTCAACTAGCGGATTAGCCAAAAACATTCAGTACTTC.

The table lists this clonotype with many counts. This rearrangement joins TRBV6-5 to TRBJ1-1; D is uncertain. The germline V and J ends were trimmed by 0 bases and 1 base, with 9 bases remaining between them. Germline-derived CDR1 and CDR2 are MNHEY and SVGAGI. The length of the CDR3 is 15 residues. The CDR3, as DNA: TGTGCCAGCAGTTACTCGGAGGCGACGAACACTGAAGCTTTCTTT. Translating gives CASSYSEATNTEAFF.

This clonotype was seen only a few times. The gene calls are TRBV3-1 and TRBJ2-7; the D is unclear. CDR1 and CDR2 (germline): LGHDT, YNNKEL (reference sequence). V was cut by 1 base and J by 2 bases, with 6 bases left in between. There are 13 residues in the CDR3. The CDR3 DNA is TGTGCCAGCAGCCAAGTTGACGCCTACGAGCAGTACTTC. Translated: CASSQVDAYEQYF.

For this clonotype: It may be a read error: a sequence one base away is much more abundant. The chain combines TRBV7-2 with TRBJ1-5; no firm D call. CDR1 is SGHTA and CDR2 is FQGNSA in the germline V gene. The CDR3 totals 13 residues. Here the CDR3 DNA reads TGTGTCAGCAGCCGGGAAGCGGGTCAGCCCCAGCATTTT. Protein sequence: CVSSREAGQPQHF.